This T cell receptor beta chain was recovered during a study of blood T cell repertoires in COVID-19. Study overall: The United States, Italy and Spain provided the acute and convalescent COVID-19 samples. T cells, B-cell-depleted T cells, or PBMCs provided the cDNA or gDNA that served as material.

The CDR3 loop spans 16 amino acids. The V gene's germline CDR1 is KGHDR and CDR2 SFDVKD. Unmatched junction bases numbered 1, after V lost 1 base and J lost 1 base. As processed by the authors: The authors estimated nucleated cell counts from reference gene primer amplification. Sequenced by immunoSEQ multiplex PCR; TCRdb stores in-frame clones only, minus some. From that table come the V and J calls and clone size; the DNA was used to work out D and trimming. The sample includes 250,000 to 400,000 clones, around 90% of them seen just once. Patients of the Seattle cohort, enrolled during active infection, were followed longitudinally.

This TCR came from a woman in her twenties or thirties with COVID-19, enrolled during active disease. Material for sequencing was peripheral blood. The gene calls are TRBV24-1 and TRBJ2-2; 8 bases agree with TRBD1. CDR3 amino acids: CATSDFGQGNTGELFF. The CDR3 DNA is TGTGCCACCAGTGATTTCGGACAGGGGAACACCGGGGAGCTGTTTTTT.